This T cell receptor (beta chain) was obtained from a study of cytomegalovirus exposure and HLA in healthy donors. Study results and caveats: The records held CMV serostatus as the only immune exposure information. For most TCR beta V segments, an earlier analysis put the productive rate at about 87% or about 30% of the time.

13 Jbeta primers and 60 Vbeta primers were used for the PCR. Some clones are missing from TCRdb's copy, which holds only in-frame ones; the method was immunoSEQ multiplex PCR. Of 100,000 to 150,000 clones listed, 70% to 80% are singletons. J lost 1 base, V lost 1 base, and 14 bases had no gene match. This CDR3 comprises 19 residues. Germline loops: CDR1 SEHNR, CDR2 FQNEAQ (reference sequence). About this clone itself: Its antigen is unidentified.

This TCR was sampled from a woman aged 55-70 years in good health and CMV-seropositive. The sequenced sample consisted of PBMCs. This rearrangement joins TRBV7-9 to TRBJ2-7, with TRBD2 matching 9 bases. The CDR3 here is CASSLGLAGSSSQSYEQYF. CDR3 DNA: TGTGCCAGCAGCTTAGGCCTAGCGGGAAGCAGTTCCCAGTCCTACGAGCAGTACTTC. The full variable domain, completed using reference TRBV7-9 and TRBJ2-7, is DTGVSQNPRHKITKRGQNVTFRCDPISEHNRLYWYRQTLGQGPEFLTYFQNEAQLEKSRLLSDRFSAERPKGSFSTLEIQRTEQGDSAMYLCASSLGLAGSSSQSYEQYFGPGTRLTVT.